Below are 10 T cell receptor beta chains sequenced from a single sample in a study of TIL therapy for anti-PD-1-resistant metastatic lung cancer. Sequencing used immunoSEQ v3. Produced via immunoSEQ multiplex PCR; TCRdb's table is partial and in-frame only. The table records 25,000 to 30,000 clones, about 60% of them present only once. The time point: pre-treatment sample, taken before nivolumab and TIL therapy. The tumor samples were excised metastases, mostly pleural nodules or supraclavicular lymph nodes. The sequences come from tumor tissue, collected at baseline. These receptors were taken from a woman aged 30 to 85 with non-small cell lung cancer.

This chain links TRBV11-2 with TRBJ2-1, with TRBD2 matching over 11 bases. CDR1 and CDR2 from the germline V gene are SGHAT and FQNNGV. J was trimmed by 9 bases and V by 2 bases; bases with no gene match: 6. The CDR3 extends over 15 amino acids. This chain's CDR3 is CASSLRALAGGEQFF. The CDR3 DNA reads TGTGCCAGCAGCTTAAGGGCGCTAGCGGGGGGTGAGCAGTTCTTC.

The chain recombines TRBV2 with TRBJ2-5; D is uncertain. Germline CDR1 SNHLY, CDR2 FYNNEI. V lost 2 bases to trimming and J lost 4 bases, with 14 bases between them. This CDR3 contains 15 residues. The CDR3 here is CASSERTATRETQYF. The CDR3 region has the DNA TGTGCCAGCAGTGAACGCACTGCCACTCGAGAGACCCAGTACTTC.

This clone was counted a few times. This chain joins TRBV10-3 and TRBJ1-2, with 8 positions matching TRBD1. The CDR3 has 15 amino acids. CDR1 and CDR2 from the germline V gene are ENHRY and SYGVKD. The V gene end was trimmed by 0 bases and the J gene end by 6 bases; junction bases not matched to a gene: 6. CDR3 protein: CAISESASGGDGYTF. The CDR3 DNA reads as TGTGCCATCAGTGAGTCGGCGTCAGGGGGCGATGGCTACACCTTC.

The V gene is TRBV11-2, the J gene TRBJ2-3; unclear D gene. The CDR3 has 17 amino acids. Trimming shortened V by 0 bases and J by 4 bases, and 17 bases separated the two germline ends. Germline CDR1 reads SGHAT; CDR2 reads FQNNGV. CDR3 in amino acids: CASSLDQNTLRPDTQYF. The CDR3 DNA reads TGTGCCAGCAGCTTAGATCAGAACACGCTACGGCCAGATACGCAGTATTTT.

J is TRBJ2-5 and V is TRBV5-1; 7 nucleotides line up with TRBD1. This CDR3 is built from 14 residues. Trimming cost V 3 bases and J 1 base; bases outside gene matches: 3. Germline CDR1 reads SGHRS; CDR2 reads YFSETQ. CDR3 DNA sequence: TGCGCCAGCAGCTGGTCAGGGGGCCAAGAGACCCAGTACTTC. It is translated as CASSWSGGQETQYF.

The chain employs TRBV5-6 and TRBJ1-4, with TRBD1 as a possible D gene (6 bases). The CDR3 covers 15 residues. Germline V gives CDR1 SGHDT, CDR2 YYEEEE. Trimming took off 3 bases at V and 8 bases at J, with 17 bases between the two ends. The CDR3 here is CASSSIRGDDEKLFF. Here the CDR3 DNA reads TGTGCCAGCAGCTCGATCAGGGGCGATGACGAAAAACTGTTTTTT.

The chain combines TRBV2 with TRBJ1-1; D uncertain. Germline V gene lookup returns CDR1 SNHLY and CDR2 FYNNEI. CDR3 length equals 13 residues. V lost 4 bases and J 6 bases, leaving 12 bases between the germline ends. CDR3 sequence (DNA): TGTGCCAGCAGTGCTAGGGCACACTCTGAAGCTTTCTTT. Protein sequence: CASSARAHSEAFF.

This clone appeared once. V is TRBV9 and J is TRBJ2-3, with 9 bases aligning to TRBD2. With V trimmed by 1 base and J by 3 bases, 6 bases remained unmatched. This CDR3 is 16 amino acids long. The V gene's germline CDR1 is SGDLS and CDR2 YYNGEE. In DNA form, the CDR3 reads TGTGCCAGCAGCGTAAAGGCGGGAGGGTGGACAGATACGCAGTATTTT. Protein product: CASSVKAGGWTDTQYF.

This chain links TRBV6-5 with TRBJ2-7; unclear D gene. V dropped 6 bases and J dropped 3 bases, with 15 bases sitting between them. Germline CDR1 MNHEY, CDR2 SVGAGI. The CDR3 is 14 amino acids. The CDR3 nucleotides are TGTGCCAGCAGCCTCCGGGCCGTGAACTACGAGCAGTACTTC. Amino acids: CASSLRAVNYEQYF.

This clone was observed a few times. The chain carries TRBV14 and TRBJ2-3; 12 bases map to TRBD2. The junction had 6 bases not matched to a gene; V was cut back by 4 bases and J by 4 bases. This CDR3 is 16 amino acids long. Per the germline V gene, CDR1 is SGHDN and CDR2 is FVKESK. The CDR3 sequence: CASSLATSGRSDTQYF. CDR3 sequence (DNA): TGTGCCAGCAGCCTTGCAACTAGCGGGAGGTCAGATACGCAGTATTTT.